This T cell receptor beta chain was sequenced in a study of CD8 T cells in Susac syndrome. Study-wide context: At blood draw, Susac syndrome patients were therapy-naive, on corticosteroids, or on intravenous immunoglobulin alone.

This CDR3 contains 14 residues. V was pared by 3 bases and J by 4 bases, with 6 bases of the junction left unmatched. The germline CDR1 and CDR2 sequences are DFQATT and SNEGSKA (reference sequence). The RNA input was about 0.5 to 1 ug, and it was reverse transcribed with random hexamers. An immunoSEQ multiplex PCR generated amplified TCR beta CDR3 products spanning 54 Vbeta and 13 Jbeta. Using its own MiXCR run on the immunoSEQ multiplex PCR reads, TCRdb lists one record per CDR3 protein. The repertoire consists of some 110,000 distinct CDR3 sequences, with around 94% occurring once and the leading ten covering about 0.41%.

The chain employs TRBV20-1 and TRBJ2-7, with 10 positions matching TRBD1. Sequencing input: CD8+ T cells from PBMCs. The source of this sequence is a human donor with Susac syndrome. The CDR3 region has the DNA TGCAGTGCTAGCGGGACAGGGGAGGTGTACGAGCAGTACTTC. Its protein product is CSASGTGEVYEQYF.